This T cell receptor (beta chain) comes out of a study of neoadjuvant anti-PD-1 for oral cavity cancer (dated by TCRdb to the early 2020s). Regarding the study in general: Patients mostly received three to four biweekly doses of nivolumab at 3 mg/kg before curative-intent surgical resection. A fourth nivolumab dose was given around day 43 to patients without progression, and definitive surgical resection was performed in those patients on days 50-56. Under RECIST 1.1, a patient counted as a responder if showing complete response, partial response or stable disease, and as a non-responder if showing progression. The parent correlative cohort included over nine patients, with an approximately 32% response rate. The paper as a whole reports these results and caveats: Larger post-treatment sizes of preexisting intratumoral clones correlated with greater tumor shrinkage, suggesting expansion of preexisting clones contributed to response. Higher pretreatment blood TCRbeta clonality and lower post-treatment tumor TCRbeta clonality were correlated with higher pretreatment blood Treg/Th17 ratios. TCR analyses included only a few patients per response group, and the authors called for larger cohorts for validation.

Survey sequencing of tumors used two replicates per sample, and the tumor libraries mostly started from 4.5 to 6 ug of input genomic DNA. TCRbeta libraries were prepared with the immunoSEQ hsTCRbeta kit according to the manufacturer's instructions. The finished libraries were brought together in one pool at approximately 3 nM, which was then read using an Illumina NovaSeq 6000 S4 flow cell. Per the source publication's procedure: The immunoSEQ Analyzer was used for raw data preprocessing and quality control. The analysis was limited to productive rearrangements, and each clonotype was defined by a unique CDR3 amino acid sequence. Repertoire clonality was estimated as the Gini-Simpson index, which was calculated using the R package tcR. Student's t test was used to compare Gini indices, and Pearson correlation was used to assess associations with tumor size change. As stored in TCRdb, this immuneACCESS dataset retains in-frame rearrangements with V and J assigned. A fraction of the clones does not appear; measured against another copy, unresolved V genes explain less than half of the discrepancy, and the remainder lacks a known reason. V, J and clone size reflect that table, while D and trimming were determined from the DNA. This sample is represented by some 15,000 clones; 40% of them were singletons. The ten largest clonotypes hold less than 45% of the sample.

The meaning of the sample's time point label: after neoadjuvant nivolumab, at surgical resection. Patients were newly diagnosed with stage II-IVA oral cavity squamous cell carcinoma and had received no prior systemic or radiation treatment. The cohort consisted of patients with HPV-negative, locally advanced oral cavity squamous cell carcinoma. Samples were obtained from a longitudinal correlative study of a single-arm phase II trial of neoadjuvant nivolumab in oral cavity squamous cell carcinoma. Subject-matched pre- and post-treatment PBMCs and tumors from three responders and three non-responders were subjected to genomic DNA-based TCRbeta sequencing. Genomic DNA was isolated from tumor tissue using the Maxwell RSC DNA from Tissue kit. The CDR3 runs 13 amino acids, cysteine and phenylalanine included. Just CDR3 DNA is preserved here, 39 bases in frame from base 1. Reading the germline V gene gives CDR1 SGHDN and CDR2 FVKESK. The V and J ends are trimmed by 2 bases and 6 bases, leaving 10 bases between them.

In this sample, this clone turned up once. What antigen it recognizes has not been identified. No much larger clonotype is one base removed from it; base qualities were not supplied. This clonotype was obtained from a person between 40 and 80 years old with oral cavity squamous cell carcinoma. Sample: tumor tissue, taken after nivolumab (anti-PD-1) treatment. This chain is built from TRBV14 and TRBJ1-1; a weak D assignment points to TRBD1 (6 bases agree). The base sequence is TGTGCCAGCAGCCAAAGGCGGACAGCTGAAGCTTTCTTT. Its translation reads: CASSQRRTAEAFF.